This T cell receptor beta chain was profiled in a study of blood T cell repertoires in COVID-19. As for the study in general: The United States, Italy and Spain were the sources of the acute and convalescent COVID-19 samples. The cDNA or gDNA used as material had been derived from T cells, B-cell-depleted T cells, or PBMCs.

The protocol was immunoSEQ multiplex PCR, while the TCRdb copy is restricted to in-frame clones and leaves out a portion. The data hold about 46,000 clones, with around 86% observed a single time. After removal of 0 bases from V and 7 bases from J, the junction contained 4 bases not matched to a gene. CDR1 and CDR2 (germline): SGHRS, YFSETQ. The CDR3 covers 14 residues. This receptor was obtained from a man in his sixties with active COVID-19. V gene TRBV5-1 combines with J gene TRBJ2-3; the match to TRBD1 covers 8 bases. Sequenced: peripheral blood. In DNA, the CDR3 is TGCGCCAGCAGCTTGGCTAACAGGGGGAATACGCAGTATTTT. This encodes CASSLANRGNTQYF.